One and the same sample provided the 20 T cell receptor beta chains below, sequenced in a study of T cell responses to AZD1222 COVID-19 vaccine (dated by TCRdb to the early 2020s). Read against the paper, the sample's time point label means: about 28 days (+/-7) after the second vaccine dose. The library was generated by the immunoSEQ multiplex PCR assay. TCRdb retrieved this table from immuneACCESS and kept in-frame rearrangements only. Not all clones are present; in checked studies, unresolved V genes account for under half, and no reason is known for the remainder. This sample has over 95,000 clones in its table, and more than 85% of those were observed once. Of the sample, about 9% is held by the ten largest clones. The source material was peripheral blood, sampled 28 days after the second AZD1222 dose. All receptors derive from an adult who received the AZD1222 COVID-19 vaccine.

The V and J genes are TRBV3-1 (or the pseudogene TRBV3-2) and TRBJ1-5; 8 bases are a match to TRBD1. Trimming at V came to 3 bases and at J to 7 bases, leaving 8 bases not matched to a gene. The CDR3 length is 15 residues. From germline, CDR1 is LGHDT and CDR2 YNNKEL (reference sequence). The CDR3 region is CASSQGTGPGQPQHF. The CDR3 nucleotides read TGTGCCAGCAGCCAGGGGACAGGACCCGGGCAGCCCCAGCATTTT.

This chain links TRBV4-2 with TRBJ2-7; 9 positions agree with TRBD2. Trimming removed 1 base from V and 4 bases from J; junction bases left unmatched: 14. Per the germline V gene, CDR1 is LGHNA and CDR2 is YNFKEQ. The CDR3 covers 18 residues. In DNA form, the CDR3 reads TGTGCCAGCAGCCAAGGGGGGGCTAGCGGGATCGGGAAGTACGAGCAGTACTTC. Translation gives CASSQGGASGIGKYEQYF.

The chain is built from TRBV3-1 (or the pseudogene TRBV3-2) and TRBJ2-7; the D gene is possibly TRBD2 (5 bases). The germline gives CDR1 LGHDT, CDR2 YNNKEL (reference sequence). V was clipped by 3 bases and J by 4 bases, with 7 bases between them. The CDR3 runs 12 residues. The CDR3 DNA reads as TGTGCCAGCAGCCAGCGAGGGTACGAGCAGTACTTC. Its translation: CASSQRGYEQYF.

The chain has TRBV5-6 and TRBJ1-6; 10 bases match TRBD1. Unmatched junction bases numbered 7, after V lost 3 bases and J lost 10 bases. The CDR3 length is 15 residues. Germline V gene data show CDR1 as SGHDT and CDR2 as YYEEEE. CDR3 residues: CASSYRDRGVSPLHF. The CDR3 DNA reads TGTGCCAGCAGCTACCGGGACAGGGGTGTATCACCCCTCCACTTT.

V gene TRBV5-1 combines with J gene TRBJ2-1; 8 nucleotides match TRBD2. Germline lookup yields CDR1 SGHRS and CDR2 YFSETQ. The trim removed 4 bases at V and 0 bases at J, leaving 6 bases unmatched. This CDR3 region has 16 residues. The CDR3: CASSPTSGSSYNEQFF. The CDR3 bases are TGCGCCAGCAGCCCTACTAGCGGTAGCTCCTACAATGAGCAGTTCTTC.

The chain uses TRBV7-9 and TRBJ2-7, with TRBD1 matching over 10 bases. Per germline, CDR1 SEHNR and CDR2 FQNEAQ (reference sequence). V lost 5 bases to trimming and J lost 3 bases; unmatched junction nucleotides: 10. The CDR3 length is 16 residues. The CDR3 coding sequence is TGTGCCAGCAGCCAACCCGGGACAGGGGATGTCTACGAGCAGTACTTC. This codes for CASSQPGTGDVYEQYF. The full variable domain, its missing parts supplied by reference TRBV7-9 and TRBJ2-7, is DTGVSQNPRHKITKRGQNVTFRCDPISEHNRLYWYRQTLGQGPEFLTYFQNEAQLEKSRLLSDRFSAERPKGSFSTLEIQRTEQGDSAMYLCASSQPGTGDVYEQYFGPGTRLTVT.

The chain is built from TRBV7-9 and TRBJ2-1; D perhaps matches TRBD1 (6 bases). The germline V gene has CDR1 SEHNR and CDR2 FQNEAQ (reference sequence). This CDR3 has 14 residues. Trimming removed 5 bases at V and 8 bases at J, with 16 bases between. The CDR3 region has the DNA TGTGCCAGCAGCCGAGGCCGGACAGTCCATGAGCAGTTCTTC. This codes for CASSRGRTVHEQFF.

Here the CDR3 DNA reads TGTGCCAGCAGCTGGGGACTAGCGGGAGACACCGGGGAGCTGTTTTTT. This codes for CASSWGLAGDTGELFF. The chain has TRBV5-6 and TRBJ2-2; 14 nucleotides align to TRBD2. Germline V lookup: CDR1 SGHDT, CDR2 YYEEEE. The CDR3 is 16 amino acids. V shed 3 bases and J 3 bases; nucleotides not matched to a gene: 1.

The chain is built from TRBV11-2 and TRBJ2-1; D is undetermined. The V end was cut by 1 base, the J end by 3 bases, with 7 bases between. The CDR3 consists of 14 residues. The germline gives CDR1 SGHAT, CDR2 FQNNGV. CDR3 region: CASSLVLVYNEQFF. The CDR3 DNA sequence: TGTGCCAGCAGCTTAGTGCTAGTCTACAATGAGCAGTTCTTC.

The chain couples TRBV28 to TRBJ1-4, with D perhaps TRBD1 (5 bases). Trimming pared 4 bases from V and 3 bases from J, leaving 12 bases between. This CDR3 is built from 15 residues. Germline V gene lookup returns CDR1 MDHEN and CDR2 SYDVKM. The CDR3: CASSSAAGANEKLFF. The CDR3 DNA sequence: TGTGCCAGCAGTTCGGCTGCGGGGGCTAATGAAAAACTGTTTTTT. Full variable domain (outside the CDR3, taken from reference TRBV28 and TRBJ1-4): DVKVTQSSRYLVKRTGEKVFLECVQDMDHENMFWYRQDPGLGLRLIYFSYDVKMKEKGDIPEGYSVSREKKERFSLILESASTNQTSMYLCASSSAAGANEKLFFGSGTQLSVL.

As DNA, the CDR3 is TGTGCCAGTAGTACTTTACTCCAAGAGACCCAGTACTTC. This sequence encodes CASSTLLQETQYF. The rearrangement joins TRBV19 to TRBJ2-5; D is ambiguous. CDR1 and CDR2 from the germline V gene are LNHDA and SQIVND (reference sequence). There are 13 residues in the CDR3. Trimming took 4 bases from V and 1 from J, leaving 7 bases between them.

This clone has just one count. The chain is built from TRBV7-8 and TRBJ2-2; 7 bases line up with TRBD2. CDR3 length: 16 amino acids. Germline assignment: CDR1 SGHVS and CDR2 FQNEAQ. V gave up 5 bases and J gave up 7 bases; unmatched junction bases: 13. The CDR3 coding sequence is TGTGCCAGCAGCCCGAGCACACACAGCGGGAACGGGGAGCTGTTTTTT. It is translated as CASSPSTHSGNGELFF.

J is TRBJ2-5 and V is TRBV4-1, with 8 bases fitting TRBD1. The germline CDR1 and CDR2 sequences are MGHRA and YSYEKL. The CDR3 has 16 residues. The V gene end was trimmed by 1 base and the J gene end by 2 bases; junction bases not matched to a gene: 6. Written as DNA, the CDR3 is TGCGCCAGCAGCCAAGGTTTCAGGGGGCCTCAAGAGACCCAGTACTTC. Protein: CASSQGFRGPQETQYF.

The chain joins TRBV30 to TRBJ1-1; D unclear. Germline CDR1 reads GTSNPN; CDR2 reads SVGIG (reference sequence). V was cut by 0 bases and J by 0 bases, with 8 bases left in between. CDR3 length: 14 residues. The CDR3 loop reads CAWSVGVVNTEAFF. CDR3 bases: TGTGCCTGGAGTGTGGGTGTGGTGAACACTGAAGCTTTCTTT.

For the CDR3, the DNA is TGCAGCGAATCCGGACAGGCGAACACTGAAGCTTTCTTT. This encodes CSESGQANTEAFF. The rearrangement links TRBV29-1 to TRBJ1-1; 7 bases are a match to TRBD1. The CDR3 has 13 amino acids. Germline assignment: CDR1 SQVTM and CDR2 ANQGSEA. Germline trimming cut 7 bases from V and 1 base from J; bases unmatched to any gene: 6.

This clone was recorded only once. This sequence joins TRBV7-2 and TRBJ2-7; tentative D call: TRBD2 (5 bases). Deletions cut 4 bases from V and 7 bases from J, with 14 bases between. Germline V gene lookup returns CDR1 SGHTA and CDR2 FQGNSA. This CDR3 region has 13 residues. The CDR3 bases are TGTGCCAGCAGCTCTGGACTTTTCTGGGAGCAGTACTTC. Translated, it gives CASSSGLFWEQYF.

The CDR3 sequence is CASWGASGSNQPQHF. DNA of the CDR3: TGTGCCTCCTGGGGTGCATCGGGGAGCAATCAGCCCCAGCATTTT. V gene TRBV19 combines with J gene TRBJ1-5; D uncertain. The germline CDR1 and CDR2 sequences are LNHDA and SQIVND (reference sequence). V gave up 11 bases and J gave up 1 base, with 18 bases separating them. The CDR3 is 15 amino acids.

The chain links TRBV18 to TRBJ2-3; 8 bases are a match to TRBD1. The germline V gene encodes CDR1 KGHSH and CDR2 LQKENI. This CDR3 contains 15 residues. V was pared by 6 bases and J by 2 bases, with 7 bases of the junction left unmatched. The CDR3 loop reads CASSPDRAPTDTQYF. The CDR3 bases are TGTGCCAGCTCTCCGGACAGGGCCCCCACAGATACGCAGTATTTT.

The sample holds a few counts of this clone. The gene calls are TRBV27 and TRBJ2-7; 9 bases are shared with TRBD2. The CDR3 contains 14 residues. Trimming removed 6 bases from V and 2 bases from J; junction bases left unmatched: 5. Germline V gene lookup returns CDR1 MNHEY and CDR2 SMNVEV (reference sequence). CDR3 amino acids: CASSVLAGPYEQYF. The DNA for the CDR3 is TGTGCCAGCAGCGTTCTAGCGGGGCCCTACGAGCAGTACTTC.

The chain uses TRBV19 and TRBJ1-1; D is unclear. Per germline, CDR1 LNHDA and CDR2 SQIVND (reference sequence). The CDR3 sequence is 13 residues long. The CDR3 loop reads CPHRRGIHTEAFF. The CDR3, as DNA: TGTCCCCACCGACGAGGAATACACACTGAAGCTTTCTTT.